This T cell receptor beta chain was sequenced for a study of shared clonotypes between healthy human individuals. Sequenced by immunoSEQ multiplex PCR; TCRdb stores in-frame clones only, minus some. The data contain about 2.1 million clones, around 93% of them singletons. The V end lost 7 bases, the J end lost 1 base, and 22 bases lay between the germline ends. The CDR3 is 17 residues long. Germline values: CDR1 SNHLY, CDR2 FYNNEI. Only one count was recorded for this clone. The antigen remains undetermined. General observations from the study: The sharing of 4% to 5.5% of naive CD4 clonotypes was seen across a handful of donors.

CD45RO-negative, CCR7-positively selected cells formed the naive CD8 fraction, excluding terminally differentiated effector memory CD45RA+ cells. This TCR derives from a man between 18 and 29 years old in good health. Some clones in this sample may be carry-over from other donors' samples. The chain uses TRBV2 and TRBJ1-1; possibly TRBD1 for D (6 bases). The sequencing sample was made of naive CD8+ T cells from PBMCs. CDR3 amino acids: CASTPLVSGVRNTEAFF. The CDR3 DNA follows: TGTGCCAGCACTCCCCTAGTGTCAGGGGTGAGGAACACTGAAGCTTTCTTT.